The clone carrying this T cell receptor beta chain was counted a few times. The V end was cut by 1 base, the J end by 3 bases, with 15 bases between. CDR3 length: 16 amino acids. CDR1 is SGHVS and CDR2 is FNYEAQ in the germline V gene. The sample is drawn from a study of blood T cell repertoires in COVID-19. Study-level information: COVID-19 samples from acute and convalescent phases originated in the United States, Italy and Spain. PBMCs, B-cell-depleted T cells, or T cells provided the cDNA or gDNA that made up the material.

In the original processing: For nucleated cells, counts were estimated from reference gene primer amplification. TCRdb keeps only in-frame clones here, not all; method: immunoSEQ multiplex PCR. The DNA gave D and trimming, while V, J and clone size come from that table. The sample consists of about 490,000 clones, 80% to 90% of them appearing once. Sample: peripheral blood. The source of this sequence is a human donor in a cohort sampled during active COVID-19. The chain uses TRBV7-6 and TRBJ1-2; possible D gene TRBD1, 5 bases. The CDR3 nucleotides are TGTGCCAGCAGCTTAGGAAACCCCGGGACTGACTATGGCTACACCTTC. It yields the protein CASSLGNPGTDYGYTF. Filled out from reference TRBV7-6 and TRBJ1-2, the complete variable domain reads GAGVSQSPRYKVTKRGQDVALRCDPISGHVSLYWYRQALGQGPEFLTYFNYEAQQDKSGLPNDRFSAERPEGSISTLTIQRTEQRDSAMYRCASSLGNPGTDYGYTFGSGTRLTVV.